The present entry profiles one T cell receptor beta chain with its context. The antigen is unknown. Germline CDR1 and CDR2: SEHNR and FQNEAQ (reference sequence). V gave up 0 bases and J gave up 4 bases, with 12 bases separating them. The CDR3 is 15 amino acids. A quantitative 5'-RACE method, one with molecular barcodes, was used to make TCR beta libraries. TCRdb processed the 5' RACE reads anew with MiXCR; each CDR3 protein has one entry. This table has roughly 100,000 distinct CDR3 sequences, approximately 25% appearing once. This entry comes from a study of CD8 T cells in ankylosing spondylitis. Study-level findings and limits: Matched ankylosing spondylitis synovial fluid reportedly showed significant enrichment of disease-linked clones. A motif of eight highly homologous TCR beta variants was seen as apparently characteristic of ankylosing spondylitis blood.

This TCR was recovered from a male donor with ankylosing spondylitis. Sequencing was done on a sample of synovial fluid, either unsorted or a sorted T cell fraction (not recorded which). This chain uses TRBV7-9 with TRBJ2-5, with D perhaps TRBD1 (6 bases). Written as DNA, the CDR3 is TGTGCCAGCAGCTTAGCGGCCAGGGGAAGAGAGACCCAGTACTTC. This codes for CASSLAARGRETQYF.